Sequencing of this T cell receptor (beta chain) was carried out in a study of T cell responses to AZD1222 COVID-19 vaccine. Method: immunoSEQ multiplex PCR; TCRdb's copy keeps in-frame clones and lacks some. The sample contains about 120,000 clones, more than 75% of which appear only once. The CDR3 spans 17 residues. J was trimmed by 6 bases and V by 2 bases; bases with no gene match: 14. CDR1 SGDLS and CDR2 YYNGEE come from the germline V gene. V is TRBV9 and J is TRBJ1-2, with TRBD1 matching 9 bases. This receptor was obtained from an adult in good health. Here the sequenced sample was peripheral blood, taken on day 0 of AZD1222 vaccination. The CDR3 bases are TGTGCCAGCAGCGTTGTACCCGCCGGACAGGGGAATGATGGCTACACCTTC. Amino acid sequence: CASSVVPAGQGNDGYTF.